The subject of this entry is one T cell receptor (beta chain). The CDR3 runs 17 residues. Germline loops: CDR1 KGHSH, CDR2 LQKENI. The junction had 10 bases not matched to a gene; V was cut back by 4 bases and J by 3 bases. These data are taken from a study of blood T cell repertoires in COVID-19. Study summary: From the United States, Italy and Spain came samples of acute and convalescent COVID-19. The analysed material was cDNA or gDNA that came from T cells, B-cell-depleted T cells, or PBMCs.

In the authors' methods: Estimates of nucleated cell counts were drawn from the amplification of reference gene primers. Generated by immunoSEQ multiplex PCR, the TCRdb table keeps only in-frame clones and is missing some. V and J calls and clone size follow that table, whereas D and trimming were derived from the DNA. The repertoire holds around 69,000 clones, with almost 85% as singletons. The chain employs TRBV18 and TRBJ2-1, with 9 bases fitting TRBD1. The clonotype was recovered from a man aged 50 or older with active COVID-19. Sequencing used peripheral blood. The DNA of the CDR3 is TGTGCCAGCTCACGGACACAGGGGGCCCTGGACTACAATGAGCAGTTCTTC. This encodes CASSRTQGALDYNEQFF.